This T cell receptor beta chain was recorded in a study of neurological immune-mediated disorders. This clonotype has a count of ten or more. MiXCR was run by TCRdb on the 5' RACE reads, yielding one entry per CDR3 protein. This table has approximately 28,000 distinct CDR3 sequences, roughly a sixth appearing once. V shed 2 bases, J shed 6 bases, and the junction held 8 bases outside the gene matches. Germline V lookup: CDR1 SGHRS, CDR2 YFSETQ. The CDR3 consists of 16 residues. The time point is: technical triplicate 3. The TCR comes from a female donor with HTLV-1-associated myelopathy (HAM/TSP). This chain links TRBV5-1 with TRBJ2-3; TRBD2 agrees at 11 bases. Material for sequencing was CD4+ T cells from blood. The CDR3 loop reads CASSFTGTSGGDTQYF. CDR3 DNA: TGCGCCAGCAGCTTTACCGGGACTAGCGGAGGGGATACGCAGTATTTT.